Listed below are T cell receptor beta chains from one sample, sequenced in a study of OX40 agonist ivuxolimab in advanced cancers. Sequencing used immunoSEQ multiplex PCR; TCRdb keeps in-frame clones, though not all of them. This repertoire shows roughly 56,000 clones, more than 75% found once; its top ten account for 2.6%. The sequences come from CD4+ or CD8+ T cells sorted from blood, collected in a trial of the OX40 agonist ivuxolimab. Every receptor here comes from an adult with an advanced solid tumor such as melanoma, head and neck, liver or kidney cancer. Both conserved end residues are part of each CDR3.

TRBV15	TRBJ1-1	CATSRGQYATEAFF
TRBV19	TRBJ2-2	CASNRVDDTGELFF
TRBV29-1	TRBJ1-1	CSVLGQGAGTEAFF
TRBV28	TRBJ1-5	CALGRADQPQHF
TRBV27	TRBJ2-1	CASSLWGNEQFF
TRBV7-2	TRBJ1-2	CASSLDAPGYTF
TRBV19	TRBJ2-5	CASSSSRGSQETQYF
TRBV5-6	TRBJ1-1	CASSRGVSTEAFF
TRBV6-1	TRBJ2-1	CASSLAGSSYNEQFF
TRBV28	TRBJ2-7	CASSASQGRKASYEQYF
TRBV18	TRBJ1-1	CASSPRTGENTEAFF
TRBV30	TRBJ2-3	CAWSKTASDTQYF
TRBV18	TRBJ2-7	CASSPPGLAGVGEQYF
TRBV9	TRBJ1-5	CASSVGSNQPQHF
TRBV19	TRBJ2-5	CASSIEGIGQETQYF
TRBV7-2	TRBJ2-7	CASSRRGGGAGPYAEQYF
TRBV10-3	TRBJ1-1	CAISETGVNTEAFF
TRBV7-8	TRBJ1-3	CASSPYRILGAGGQGNTIYF
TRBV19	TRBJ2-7	CASSDRGIEQYF
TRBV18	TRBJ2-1	CASSRGQGASYNEQFF
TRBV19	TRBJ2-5	CASSIEVGTGIETQYF
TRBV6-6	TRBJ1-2	CASSYNNYGYTF
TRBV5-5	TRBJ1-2	CASTNRLDSSYYGYTF
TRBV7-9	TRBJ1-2	CASSLEGLVNYGYTF
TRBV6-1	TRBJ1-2	CASSDEFLGGTGVYGYTF
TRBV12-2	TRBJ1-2	CASPCDGNYGYTF
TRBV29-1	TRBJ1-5	CSATVSNQPQHF
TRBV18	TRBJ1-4	CASLTGTNEKLFF
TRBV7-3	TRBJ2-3	CASSFTQGTDTQYF
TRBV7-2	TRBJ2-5	CASRGGIQETQYF
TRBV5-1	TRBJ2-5	CASSLGSPVRETQYF
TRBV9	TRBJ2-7	CASSVSYGNEQYF
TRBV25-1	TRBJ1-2	CASSPQQGRGYGYTF
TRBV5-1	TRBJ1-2	CASSLDSAYGYTF